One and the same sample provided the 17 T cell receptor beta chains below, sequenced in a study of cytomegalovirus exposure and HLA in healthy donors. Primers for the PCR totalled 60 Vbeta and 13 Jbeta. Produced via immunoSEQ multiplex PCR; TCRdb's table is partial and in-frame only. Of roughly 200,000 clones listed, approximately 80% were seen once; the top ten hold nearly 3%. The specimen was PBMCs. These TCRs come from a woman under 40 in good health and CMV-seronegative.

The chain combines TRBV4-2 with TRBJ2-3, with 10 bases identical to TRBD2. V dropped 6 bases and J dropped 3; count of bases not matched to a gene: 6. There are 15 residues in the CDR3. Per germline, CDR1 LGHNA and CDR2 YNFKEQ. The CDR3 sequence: CASSPTSGNTDTQYF. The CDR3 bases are TGTGCCAGCAGTCCCACTAGCGGGAATACAGATACGCAGTATTTT.

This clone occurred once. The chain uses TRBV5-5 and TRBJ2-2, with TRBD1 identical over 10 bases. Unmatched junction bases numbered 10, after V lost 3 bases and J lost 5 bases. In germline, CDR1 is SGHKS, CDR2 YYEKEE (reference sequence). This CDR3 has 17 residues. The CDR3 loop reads CASSWSGTGARTGELFF. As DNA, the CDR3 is TGTGCCAGCAGCTGGTCCGGGACAGGGGCCCGGACCGGGGAGCTGTTTTTT.

Here the CDR3 DNA reads TGTGCCAGCAGCACTGCGCGACAGGGCTACGAGCAGTACTTC. Amino acids: CASSTARQGYEQYF. V and J are TRBV11-2 and TRBJ2-7; 7 bases are a match to TRBD1. Germline CDR1 is SGHAT and CDR2 is FQNNGV. With V trimmed by 5 bases and J by 3 bases, 7 bases remained unmatched. The CDR3 loop spans 14 amino acids.

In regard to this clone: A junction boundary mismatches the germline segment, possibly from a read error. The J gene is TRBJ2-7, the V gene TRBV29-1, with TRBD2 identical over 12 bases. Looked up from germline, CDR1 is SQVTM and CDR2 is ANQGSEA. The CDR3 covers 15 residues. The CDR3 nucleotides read TGCAGCGCTGAAGGTGGACTAGCGGGGACCTACGAGCAGTACTTC. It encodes CSAEGGLAGTYEQYF.

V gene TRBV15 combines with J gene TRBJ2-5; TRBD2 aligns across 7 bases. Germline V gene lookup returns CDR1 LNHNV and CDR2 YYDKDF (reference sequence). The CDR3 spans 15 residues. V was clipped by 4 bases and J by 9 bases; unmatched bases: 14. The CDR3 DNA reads TGTGCCACCAGCAAGACTAGCCTGCCTTTTAGGGCCCAGTACTTC. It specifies CATSKTSLPFRAQYF.

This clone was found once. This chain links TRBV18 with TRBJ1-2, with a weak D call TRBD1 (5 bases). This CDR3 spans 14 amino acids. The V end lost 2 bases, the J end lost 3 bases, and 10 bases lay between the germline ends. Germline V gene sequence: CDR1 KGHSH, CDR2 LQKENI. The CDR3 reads CASSPGGVDYGYTF. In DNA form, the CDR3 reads TGTGCCAGCTCACCAGGGGGGGTCGACTATGGCTACACCTTC.

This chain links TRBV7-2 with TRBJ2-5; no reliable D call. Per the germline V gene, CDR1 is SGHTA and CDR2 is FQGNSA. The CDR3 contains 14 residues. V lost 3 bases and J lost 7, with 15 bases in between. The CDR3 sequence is CASSFSGILWTQYF. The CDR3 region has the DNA TGTGCCAGCAGCTTTTCTGGCATATTATGGACCCAGTACTTC.

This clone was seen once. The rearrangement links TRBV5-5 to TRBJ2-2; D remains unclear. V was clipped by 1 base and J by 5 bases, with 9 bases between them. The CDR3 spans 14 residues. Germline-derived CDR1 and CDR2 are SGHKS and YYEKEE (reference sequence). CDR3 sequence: CASSLSFGTGELFF. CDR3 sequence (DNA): TGTGCCAGCAGCTTGAGTTTCGGGACCGGGGAGCTGTTTTTT. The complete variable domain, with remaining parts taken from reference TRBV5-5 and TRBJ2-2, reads DAGVTQSPTHLIKTRGQQVTLRCSPISGHKSVSWYQQVLGQGPQFIFQYYEKEERGRGNFPDRFSARQFPNYSSELNVNALLLGDSALYLCASSLSFGTGELFFGEGSRLTVL.

The CDR3: CASSQDLYRTGNSPLHF. Here the CDR3 DNA reads TGTGCCAGCAGCCAAGACTTATACCGGACAGGGAATTCACCCCTCCACTTT. This chain links TRBV4-2 with TRBJ1-6, with 8 bases lining up with TRBD1. Trimming took 0 bases from V and 7 from J; bases not matched to a gene: 8. Germline values: CDR1 LGHNA, CDR2 YNFKEQ. The CDR3 length is 17 residues.

CDR3 amino acids: CASSNLAYNEQFF. The DNA for the CDR3 is TGTGCCAGCAGCAATCTAGCCTACAATGAGCAGTTCTTC. V is TRBV13 and J is TRBJ2-1, with D hard to call. There are 13 residues in the CDR3. Looked up from germline, CDR1 is PRHDT and CDR2 is FYEKMQ (reference sequence). V was pared by 5 bases and J by 2 bases, with 7 bases between.

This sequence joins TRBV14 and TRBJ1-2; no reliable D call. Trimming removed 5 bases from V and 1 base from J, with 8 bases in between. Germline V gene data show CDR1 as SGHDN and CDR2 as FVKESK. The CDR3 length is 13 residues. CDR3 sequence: CASSGEFNYGYTF. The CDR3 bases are TGTGCCAGCAGCGGGGAGTTTAACTATGGCTACACCTTC.

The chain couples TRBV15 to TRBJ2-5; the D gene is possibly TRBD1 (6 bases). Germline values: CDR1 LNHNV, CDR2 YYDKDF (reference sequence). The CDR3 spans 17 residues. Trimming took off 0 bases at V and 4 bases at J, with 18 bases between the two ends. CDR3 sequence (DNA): TGTGCCACCAGCAGAGATAGTAGACAGGCGATCCCAGAGACCCAGTACTTC. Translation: CATSRDSRQAIPETQYF.

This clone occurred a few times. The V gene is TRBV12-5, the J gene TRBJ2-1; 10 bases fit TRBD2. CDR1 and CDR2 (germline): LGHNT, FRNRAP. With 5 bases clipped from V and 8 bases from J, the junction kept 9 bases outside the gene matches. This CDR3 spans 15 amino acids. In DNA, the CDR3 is TGTGCTAGTGGTGCATCTAGCGGGGGTATGGATGAGCAGTTCTTC. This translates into CASGASSGGMDEQFF.

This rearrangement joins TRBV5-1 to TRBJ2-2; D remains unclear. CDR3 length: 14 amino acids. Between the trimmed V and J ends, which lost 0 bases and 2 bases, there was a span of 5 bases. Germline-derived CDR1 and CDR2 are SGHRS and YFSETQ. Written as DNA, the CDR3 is TGCGCCAGCAGCTTGGGAGGAAACACCGGGGAGCTGTTTTTT. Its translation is CASSLGGNTGELFF.

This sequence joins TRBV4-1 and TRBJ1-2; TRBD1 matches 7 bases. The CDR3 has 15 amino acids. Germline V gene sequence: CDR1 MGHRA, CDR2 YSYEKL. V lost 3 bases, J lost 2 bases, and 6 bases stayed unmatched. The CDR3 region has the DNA TGCGCCAGCAGCCATAGACAGGGACAGAACTATGGCTACACCTTC. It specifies CASSHRQGQNYGYTF.

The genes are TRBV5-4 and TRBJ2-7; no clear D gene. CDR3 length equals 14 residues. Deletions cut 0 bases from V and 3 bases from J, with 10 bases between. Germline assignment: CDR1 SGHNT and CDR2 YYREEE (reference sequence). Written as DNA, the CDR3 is TGTGCCAGCAGCTTGGCGGCGGAAGACTACGAGCAGTACTTC. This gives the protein CASSLAAEDYEQYF.

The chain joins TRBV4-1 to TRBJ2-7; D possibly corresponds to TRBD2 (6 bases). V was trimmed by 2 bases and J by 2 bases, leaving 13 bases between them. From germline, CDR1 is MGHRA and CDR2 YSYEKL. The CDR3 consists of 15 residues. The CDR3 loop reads CASSQLAGTAYEQYF. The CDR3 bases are TGCGCCAGCAGCCAACTTGCCGGGACTGCCTACGAGCAGTACTTC.